The sequence of this T cell receptor (beta chain) was determined in a study of neurological immune-mediated disorders. Study details: Multiple sclerosis patients (n of about 34) included roughly 30 with relapsing-remitting and 3 with secondary progressive disease.

Over 160 million TCR-beta sequences from 15-18 subjects were obtained in each sequencing run. TCRdb reprocessed the 5' RACE reads via MiXCR and lists one record per CDR3 protein. The repertoire includes tens of thousands of distinct CDR3 sequences, about 4.2% of them detected once, and about 1.5% sits in the top ten. This clonotype was observed many times. This CDR3 has 15 residues. The germline CDR1 and CDR2 sequences are MNHNS and SASEGT. Trimming removed 6 bases from V and 6 bases from J; junction bases left unmatched: 13. Unsorted libraries were derived from 2 million PBMCs stored at -80 C. This TCR derives from a man aged 25-45 years with multiple sclerosis. The sequenced sample consisted of PBMCs. This chain links TRBV6-1 with TRBJ1-1, with 7 positions matching TRBD1. As DNA, the CDR3 is TGTGCCAGCAGAATACCGCGACAGGGTGATGCTGAAGCTTTCTTT. Its protein is CASRIPRQGDAEAFF.